The present T cell receptor beta chain was sequenced within a study of T cell repertoires in cytomegalovirus infection (dated by TCRdb to 2018 to 2020). Notes on the research overall: Because public TCR beta signatures pointed to carriage of CMV infection together with the matching HLA type, the HLA type of each donor mattered for the analysis.

Instrument on record: Illumina HiSeq 1500. TCRdb reran the public reads through fastp at Q25 and MiXCR, keeping productive beta chains. Identical CDR3 protein sequences are pooled into one entry, listed with their most common genes and DNA. The sample has fewer than 400,000 distinct CDR3 sequences on record, about a sixth of them singletons. The ten largest clones add up to around 8.6% of the sample. The paper as a whole reports these results and caveats: In the ex vivo response, HLA-C-restricted CMV-specific TCR beta clonotypes were dominant, and in two of eight donors the single most frequent clonotype came from this HLA-C-restricted group. In both this cohort and an independent cohort of some 370 donors, the cumulative frequency of public TCR beta family members distinguished carriers of CMV infection plus the relevant HLA type.

Comments on this clonotype: It has no known antigen specificity. Base qualities are not provided; no much larger clone lies one nucleotide away.

This TCR came from a human donor in good health (CMV status not recorded). Some clones in this sample may be carry-over from other donors' samples. The sequencing sample was made of PBMCs.

The bases are TGTGCCACCAGCAGAGGGGACCTAGCGGGAGGCTTCACAGATACGCAGTATTTT. This codes for CATSRGDLAGGFTDTQYF. The chain is encoded by TRBV15 joined to TRBJ2-3; the junction holds 11 bases that match TRBD2. CDR1 is given as LNHNV and CDR2 as YYDKDF, both from the germline V gene (reference sequence). From its cysteine to its phenylalanine, the CDR3 spans 18 amino acids. Only the CDR3 DNA is retained, 54 bases long and in frame from the first base. Germline trimming amounts to 1 base on V and 2 bases on J, with 8 as the count of junction bases outside the gene matches.